Following are 30 T cell receptor beta chains from one sample sequenced in a study of CXCR3 chemokines and chemotherapy response in bladder cancer. TCRdb processed the PCR reads anew with MiXCR; each CDR3 protein has one entry. The sample includes 2,500 to 3,500 distinct CDR3 sequences, about 11% of them seen just once. Sampling was performed from a patient whose treatment included neoadjuvant chemotherapy. These receptors all come from a human donor with bladder cancer that responded to neoadjuvant chemotherapy.

This clonotype appeared many times. The chain uses TRBV19 and TRBJ2-3, with 11 bases aligning to TRBD1. The CDR3 is 16 residues long. Unmatched junction bases numbered 8, after V lost 8 bases and J lost 1 base. CDR1 LNHDA and CDR2 SQIVND come from the germline V gene (reference sequence). The CDR3 DNA reads as TGTGCCAGTGTTAATCCGGGACAGGGGGGCACAGATACGCAGTATTTT. Translated, it gives CASVNPGQGGTDTQYF.

The rearrangement joins TRBV6-6 to TRBJ2-2, with TRBD1 identical over 12 bases. CDR1 is MNHNY and CDR2 is SVGAGI in the germline V gene (reference sequence). The CDR3 has 17 residues. The junction had 3 bases not matched to a gene; V was cut back by 0 bases and J by 4 bases. CDR3 nucleotides: TGTGCCAGCAGTTACTCGGGGGGACAGGGGGCCACCGGGGAGCTGTTTTTT. Amino acids: CASSYSGGQGATGELFF.

This clonotype counts as large. This chain links TRBV7-9 with TRBJ2-6, with TRBD1 identical over 7 bases. The CDR3 has 15 residues. With 4 bases clipped from V and 5 bases from J, the junction kept 5 bases outside the gene matches. CDR1 is SEHNR and CDR2 is FQNEAQ in the germline V gene (reference sequence). CDR3 sequence (DNA): TGTGCCAGCAGCTCAGGGGGTCGTCGGGCCAACGTCCTGACTTTC. It translates to CASSSGGRRANVLTF.

By share, this clonotype counts as medium-sized. CDR3 bases: TGTGCCAGCAGTTACCGCAGACAGGGTATAGGGGATTCACCCCTCCACTTT. This encodes CASSYRRQGIGDSPLHF. This chain links TRBV6-5 with TRBJ1-6, with 7 bases lining up with TRBD1. With 2 bases clipped from V and 8 bases from J, the junction kept 12 bases outside the gene matches. The germline gives CDR1 MNHEY, CDR2 SVGAGI. This CDR3 is built from 17 residues.

For this clonotype: A far larger clone differs by one base, so this is likely a read error. CDR3 nucleotide sequence: TGTGCCATCAGTTTCCCGGGGCCAGATCAGCCCCAGCATTTT. Residues: CAISFPGPDQPQHF. This sequence joins TRBV10-3 and TRBJ1-5; the D gene is possibly TRBD1 (5 bases). V was cut by 5 bases and J by 5 bases, with 13 bases left in between. Germline-derived CDR1 and CDR2 are ENHRY and SYGVKD. The CDR3 runs to 14 residues.

This clonotype is medium-sized. V is TRBV7-2 and J is TRBJ1-5; a weak D match, TRBD1 (5 bases). Germline-derived CDR1 and CDR2 are SGHTA and FQGNSA. The V end lost 2 bases, the J end lost 0 bases, and 20 bases lay between the germline ends. The CDR3 is 19 residues long. CDR3 loop: CASSLSPPQGENSNQPQHF. CDR3 bases: TGTGCCAGCAGCTTATCTCCCCCCCAGGGAGAGAATAGCAATCAGCCCCAGCATTTT.

By share of the sample, this clonotype is large. This sequence joins TRBV6-2 or TRBV6-3 and TRBJ1-6; maybe TRBD1 (5 bases). The V end lost 4 bases, the J end lost 6 bases, and 13 bases lay between the germline ends. CDR1 is MNHEY and CDR2 is SVGEGT in the germline V gene. The CDR3 spans 15 residues. The CDR3 loop reads CASSWGEVGNSPLHF. The CDR3 region has the DNA TGTGCCAGCAGTTGGGGGGAGGTCGGTAATTCACCCCTCCACTTT.

This clonotype came up many times. The rearrangement joins TRBV6-5 to TRBJ2-5, with D uncertain. V dropped 6 bases and J dropped 4 bases, with 6 bases sitting between them. In germline, CDR1 is MNHEY, CDR2 SVGAGI. CDR3 length: 11 amino acids. Here the CDR3 reads CASRLGETQYF. The CDR3 bases are TGTGCCAGCAGGCTGGGAGAGACCCAGTACTTC.

This clonotype turned up a few times. V is TRBV4-1 and J is TRBJ2-2; no clear D. Germline-derived CDR1 and CDR2 are MGHRA and YSYEKL. The length of the CDR3 is 13 residues. V was shortened by 0 bases and J by 8 bases, with 7 bases between the two germline ends. Here the CDR3 reads CASSQDGWGELFF. The CDR3 region has the DNA TGCGCCAGCAGCCAAGATGGGTGGGGGGAGCTGTTTTTT.

Judged by abundance, this clonotype is medium-sized. This chain connects TRBV27 to TRBJ2-3, with D possibly TRBD1 on 5 matching bases. The CDR3 is made up of 15 amino acids. V dropped 2 bases and J dropped 4 bases, with 13 bases sitting between them. The germline gives CDR1 MNHEY, CDR2 SMNVEV (reference sequence). The CDR3 nucleotides read TGTGCCAGCAGTTTAACCCAGGGAAGGGCAGATACGCAGTATTTT. Protein sequence: CASSLTQGRADTQYF.

This clonotype was detected ten times or more. CDR3 in amino acids: CAISQTAGSYEQYF. CDR3 coding DNA: TGTGCCATCAGTCAGACGGCGGGTTCCTACGAGCAGTACTTC. The V and J genes are TRBV10-3 and TRBJ2-7, with a tentative D call TRBD2 (5 bases). Germline values: CDR1 ENHRY, CDR2 SYGVKD. V was shortened by 5 bases and J by 1 base, with 12 bases between the two germline ends. The CDR3 covers 14 residues.

The table lists this clonotype with many counts. The chain employs TRBV9 and TRBJ2-1; TRBD1 is a possible D gene (7 bases). The CDR3 has 15 amino acids. V lost 4 bases and J 3 bases, leaving 14 bases between the germline ends. The germline V gene encodes CDR1 SGDLS and CDR2 YYNGEE. This chain's CDR3 is CASSPGGWGYNEQFF. DNA of the CDR3: TGTGCCAGCAGCCCAGGGGGGTGGGGCTACAATGAGCAGTTCTTC.

This clonotype has a count of ten or more. The rearrangement joins TRBV13 to TRBJ1-4; possible D gene TRBD1, 6 bases. Germline values: CDR1 PRHDT, CDR2 FYEKMQ (reference sequence). CDR3 length: 15 residues. Trimming took 5 bases from V and 4 from J, leaving 14 bases between them. The CDR3 sequence: CASSTGMGFNEKLFF. The CDR3 nucleotides are TGTGCCAGCAGCACAGGGATGGGTTTTAATGAAAAACTGTTTTTT.

This chain connects TRBV20-1 to TRBJ2-4; TRBD2 matches 10 bases. This CDR3 has 15 amino acids. V shed 0 bases and J 1 base; nucleotides not matched to a gene: 0. Germline-derived CDR1 and CDR2 are DFQATT and SNEGSKA (reference sequence). CDR3 protein: CSAREAGGAKNIQYF. The CDR3 DNA follows: TGCAGTGCTAGAGAAGCGGGAGGGGCCAAAAACATTCAGTACTTC.

The chain employs TRBV12-3 or TRBV12-4 and TRBJ2-5; tentatively, D is TRBD1 (6 bases). This CDR3 is 18 amino acids long. V gave up 2 bases and J gave up 2 bases, with 21 bases separating them. CDR3 DNA: TGTGCCAGCAGTTTAAGGGGGATTTGGGGGCCCCTACAAGAGACCCAGTACTTC. Translated: CASSLRGIWGPLQETQYF.

At least ten counts were recorded for this clonotype. The chain joins TRBV20-1 to TRBJ2-1, with D perhaps TRBD2 (5 bases). V was trimmed by 1 base and J by 1 base, leaving 11 bases between them. There are 15 residues in the CDR3. Germline V gene lookup returns CDR1 DFQATT and CDR2 SNEGSKA (reference sequence). The CDR3, as DNA: TGCAGTGCTAGAGTATTGGCGGGTTCCTACAATGAGCAGTTCTTC. Protein: CSARVLAGSYNEQFF.

This clonotype was detected many times. The V and J genes are TRBV6-1 and TRBJ2-7; 16 positions agree with TRBD2. V lost 5 bases to trimming and J lost 4 bases; unmatched junction nucleotides: 5. CDR3 length equals 16 residues. Looked up from germline, CDR1 is MNHNS and CDR2 is SASEGT. In DNA form, the CDR3 reads TGTGCCAGCAGTAAGCAGGGACTAGCGGGAGGGTACGAGCAGTACTTC. Protein: CASSKQGLAGGYEQYF.

This clonotype has a single count. V gene TRBV4-1 combines with J gene TRBJ2-5, with a weak D call TRBD1 (7 bases). Germline CDR1 MGHRA, CDR2 YSYEKL. The V and J ends lost 5 bases and 2 bases respectively, with 12 bases between them. The CDR3 runs to 14 residues. The CDR3 sequence is CASSGGTEQETQYF. CDR3 bases: TGCGCCAGCAGCGGCGGGACAGAGCAAGAGACCCAGTACTTC.

As concerns this clonotype: A far more abundant clone sits one base away, making this likely a read error. The chain combines TRBV6-6 with TRBJ2-4, with D possibly TRBD2 on 6 matching bases. The CDR3 has 16 residues. Germline V gives CDR1 MNHNY, CDR2 SVGAGI (reference sequence). Written as DNA, the CDR3 is TGTGCCAGCAGTTTCAGGTCGGGAGTTGCCAAAAACATTCAGTGCTTC. Its protein product is CASSFRSGVAKNIQCF.

Relative to its sample, this clonotype is medium-sized. The chain employs TRBV6-1 and TRBJ2-7, with 8 bases matching TRBD1. Germline V gives CDR1 MNHNS, CDR2 SASEGT. V lost 6 bases to trimming and J lost 1 base; unmatched junction nucleotides: 8. The CDR3 loop spans 15 amino acids. The CDR3 bases are TGTGCCAGCAGAGTACAAACAGGGGGGTCCTACGAGCAGTACTTC. Translated: CASRVQTGGSYEQYF.

This clonotype is medium-sized within its sample. The chain employs TRBV18 and TRBJ2-1, with TRBD2 as a possible D gene (5 bases). Per germline, CDR1 KGHSH and CDR2 LQKENI. V lost 1 base and J lost 8, with 9 bases in between. CDR3 length equals 13 residues. Here the CDR3 DNA reads TGTGCCAGCTCACCACGAGGGATCGATGAGCAGTTCTTC. Translated, it gives CASSPRGIDEQFF.

This clonotype was seen repeatedly, ten times or more. The chain combines TRBV18 with TRBJ2-3; 11 nucleotides match TRBD2. V lost 4 bases and J lost 0; bases outside the gene matches: 6. In germline, CDR1 is KGHSH, CDR2 LQKENI. The CDR3 is made up of 17 amino acids. This chain's CDR3 is CASSLAGGPPSTDTQYF. CDR3 bases: TGTGCCAGCTCACTAGCGGGGGGGCCACCCAGCACAGATACGCAGTATTTT.

This clonotype was observed many times. The chain recombines TRBV11-2 with TRBJ2-5, with 12 bases aligning to TRBD1. Germline CDR1 and CDR2: SGHAT and FQNNGV. The CDR3 is 19 amino acids. V dropped 2 bases and J dropped 4; count of bases not matched to a gene: 14. This chain's CDR3 is CASSLFSRDRGRVGETQYF. The CDR3 DNA follows: TGTGCCAGCAGCTTATTCTCGCGGGACAGGGGGCGCGTTGGAGAGACCCAGTACTTC.

This clonotype was recorded at least ten times. The J gene is TRBJ2-5, the V gene TRBV12-3 or TRBV12-4, with D unclear. The CDR3 contains 13 residues. V shed 3 bases and J shed 5 bases, with 10 bases lying between them. Here the CDR3 reads CASSLDHTETQYF. The CDR3 DNA follows: TGTGCCAGCAGTTTGGACCATACGGAGACCCAGTACTTC.

The V call is TRBV6-2 or TRBV6-3, the J call TRBJ2-2; 11 bases fit TRBD1. Germline CDR1 is MNHEY and CDR2 is SVGEGT. The trim removed 5 bases at V and 7 bases at J, leaving 6 bases unmatched. The CDR3 spans 15 residues. CDR3 sequence: CASSPDRGRSGELFF. The CDR3 coding sequence is TGTGCCAGCAGTCCGGACAGGGGGCGAAGCGGGGAGCTGTTTTTT.

By frequency in the sample, this clonotype is medium-sized. The rearrangement links TRBV6-6 to TRBJ2-3; perhaps TRBD2 as D (6 bases). This CDR3 is 18 amino acids long. From germline, CDR1 is MNHNY and CDR2 SVGAGI (reference sequence). With 4 bases removed from V and 6 bases from J, the gap between germline ends came to 26 bases. DNA of the CDR3: TGTGCCAGCAGTTCCCCGACCCTAGCGATTACTAGAGGTGATACGCAGTATTTT. It codes for CASSSPTLAITRGDTQYF.

Ten or more counts support this clonotype. The chain recombines TRBV18 with TRBJ2-2; 8 nucleotides line up with TRBD1. CDR1 is KGHSH, CDR2 LQKENI, per germline. CDR3 length: 14 residues. The J segment lost 6 bases and the V segment lost 2 bases, leaving 2 bases of the junction unmatched. The DNA for the CDR3 is TGTGCCAGCTCACCAGTCAGGGGGCCCGGGGAGCTGTTTTTT. Amino acids: CASSPVRGPGELFF.

Within the sample, this clonotype is medium-sized. CDR3: CASRLLSSGRSDYEQYF. The CDR3 DNA reads as TGTGCCAGCAGGTTACTCTCTAGCGGGAGGTCGGACTACGAGCAGTACTTC. The chain has TRBV6-5 and TRBJ2-7; the match to TRBD2 covers 11 bases. CDR3 size: 17 residues. V dropped 6 bases and J dropped 3; count of bases not matched to a gene: 13. Looked up from germline, CDR1 is MNHEY and CDR2 is SVGAGI.

This chain connects TRBV20-1 to TRBJ1-5; D uncertain. The CDR3 runs 13 residues. Germline V lookup: CDR1 DFQATT, CDR2 SNEGSKA (reference sequence). The V end was cut by 7 bases, the J end by 0 bases, with 10 bases between. The CDR3 sequence is CSVGGNSNQPQHF. The DNA for the CDR3 is TGCAGTGTGGGCGGAAATAGCAATCAGCCCCAGCATTTT.

A word on this clonotype: This likely stems from a read error, as it lies one base from a far larger clone. V is TRBV27 and J is TRBJ1-2; D not certain. The better agreement between TRBJ2-1 and the DNA end casts doubt on the J call. CDR3 length: 14 residues. Germline-derived CDR1 and CDR2 are MNHEY and SMNVEV (reference sequence). In DNA form, the CDR3 reads TGTGCCAGCAGTTTACAGTGGGCGAACTATGAGCAGTTCTTC. Translated: CASSLQWANYEQFF.